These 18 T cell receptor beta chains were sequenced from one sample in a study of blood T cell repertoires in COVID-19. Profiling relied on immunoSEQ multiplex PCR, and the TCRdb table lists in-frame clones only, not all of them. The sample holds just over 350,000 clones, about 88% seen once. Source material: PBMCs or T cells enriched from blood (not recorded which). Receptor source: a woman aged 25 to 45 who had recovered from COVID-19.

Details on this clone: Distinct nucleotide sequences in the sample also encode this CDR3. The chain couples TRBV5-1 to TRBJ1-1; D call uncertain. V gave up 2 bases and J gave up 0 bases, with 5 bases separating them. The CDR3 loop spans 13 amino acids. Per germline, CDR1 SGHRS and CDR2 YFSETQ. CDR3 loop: CASSLRVNTEAFF. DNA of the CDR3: TGCGCCAGCAGCTTACGAGTGAACACTGAAGCTTTCTTT.

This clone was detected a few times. CDR3 region: CASSTPPTGVNQPQHF. CDR3 bases: TGTGCCAGTAGTACCCCTCCGACAGGGGTTAATCAGCCCCAGCATTTT. The rearrangement links TRBV19 to TRBJ1-5, with 8 positions matching TRBD1. There are 16 residues in the CDR3. V lost 4 bases, J lost 4 bases, and 9 bases stayed unmatched. Germline values: CDR1 LNHDA, CDR2 SQIVND (reference sequence).

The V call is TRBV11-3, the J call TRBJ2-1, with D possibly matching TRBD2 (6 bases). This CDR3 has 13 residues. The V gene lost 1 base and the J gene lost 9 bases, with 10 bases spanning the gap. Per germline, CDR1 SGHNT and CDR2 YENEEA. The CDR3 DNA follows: TGTGCCAGCAGCTTAGTTAGCGGCAGTGAGCAGTTCTTC. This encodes CASSLVSGSEQFF.

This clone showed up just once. CDR3 in DNA: TGTGCCAGCAGTTACTGGCAGGGCTCAGATACGCAGTATTTT. It translates to CASSYWQGSDTQYF. The rearrangement joins TRBV6-5 to TRBJ2-3; a weak D match, TRBD1 (5 bases). V lost 1 base, J lost 4 bases, and 9 bases lay in between. CDR1 MNHEY and CDR2 SVGAGI come from the germline V gene. CDR3 length: 14 amino acids.

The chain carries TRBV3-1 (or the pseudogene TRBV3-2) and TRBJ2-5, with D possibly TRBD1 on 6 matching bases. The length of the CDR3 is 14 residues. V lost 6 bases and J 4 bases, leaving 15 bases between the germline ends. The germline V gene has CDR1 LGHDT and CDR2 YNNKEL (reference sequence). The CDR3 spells CASRGASKAETQYF. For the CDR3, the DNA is TGTGCCAGCAGGGGGGCAAGTAAGGCAGAGACCCAGTACTTC.

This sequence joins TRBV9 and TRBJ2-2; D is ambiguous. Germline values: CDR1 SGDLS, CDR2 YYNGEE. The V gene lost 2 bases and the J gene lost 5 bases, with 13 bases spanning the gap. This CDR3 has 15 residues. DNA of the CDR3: TGTGCCAGCAGCGTTGAGGTAGTTTGGACCGGGGAGCTGTTTTTT. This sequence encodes CASSVEVVWTGELFF.

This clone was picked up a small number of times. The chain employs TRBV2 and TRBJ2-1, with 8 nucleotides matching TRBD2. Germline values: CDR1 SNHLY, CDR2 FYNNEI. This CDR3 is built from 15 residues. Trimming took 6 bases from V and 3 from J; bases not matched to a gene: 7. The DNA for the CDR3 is TGTGCCAGCAGCCGGGGGGGAACCCTCTACAATGAGCAGTTCTTC. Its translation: CASSRGGTLYNEQFF. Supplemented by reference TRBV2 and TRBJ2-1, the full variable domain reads EPEVTQTPSHQVTQMGQEVILRCVPISNHLYFYWYRQILGQKVEFLVSFYNNEISEKSEIFDDQFSVERPDGSNFTLKIRSTKLEDSAMYFCASSRGGTLYNEQFFGPGTRLTVL.

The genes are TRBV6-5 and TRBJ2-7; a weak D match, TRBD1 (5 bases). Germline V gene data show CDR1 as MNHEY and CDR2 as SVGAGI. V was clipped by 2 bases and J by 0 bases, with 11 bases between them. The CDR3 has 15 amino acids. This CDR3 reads CASSYDSNLSYEQYF. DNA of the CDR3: TGTGCCAGCAGTTACGACAGCAACCTCTCCTACGAGCAGTACTTC.

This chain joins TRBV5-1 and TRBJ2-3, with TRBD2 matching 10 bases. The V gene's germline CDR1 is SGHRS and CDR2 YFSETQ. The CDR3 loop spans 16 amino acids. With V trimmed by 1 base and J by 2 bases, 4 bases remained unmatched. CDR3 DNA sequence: TGCGCCAGCAGCTTGAGGACTAGCGGTCTCACAGATACGCAGTATTTT. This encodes CASSLRTSGLTDTQYF.

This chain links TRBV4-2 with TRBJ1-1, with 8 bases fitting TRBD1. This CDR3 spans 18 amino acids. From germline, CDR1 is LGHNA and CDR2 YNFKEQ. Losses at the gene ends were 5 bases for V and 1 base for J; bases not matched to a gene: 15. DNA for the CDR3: TGTGCCAGCAGCTACTTGTTACAGGGGGGTAAAGAGAACACTGAAGCTTTCTTT. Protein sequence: CASSYLLQGGKENTEAFF.

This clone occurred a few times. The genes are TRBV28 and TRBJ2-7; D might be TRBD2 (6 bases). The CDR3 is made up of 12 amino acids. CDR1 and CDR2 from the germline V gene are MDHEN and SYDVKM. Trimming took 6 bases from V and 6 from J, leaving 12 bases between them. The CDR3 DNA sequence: TGTGCCAGCAGCCCCAGGAGGGGCGAGCAGTACTTC. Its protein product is CASSPRRGEQYF.

Here the CDR3 reads CASSFGQGVEEQYF. The CDR3, as DNA: TGTGCCAGCAGCTTTGGGCAGGGGGTAGAAGAGCAGTACTTC. This chain connects TRBV11-1 to TRBJ2-7, with TRBD1 matching over 7 bases. The CDR3 is 14 amino acids. Losses at the gene ends were 3 bases for V and 7 bases for J; bases not matched to a gene: 9. Germline CDR1 is SGHAT and CDR2 is FQDESV (reference sequence).

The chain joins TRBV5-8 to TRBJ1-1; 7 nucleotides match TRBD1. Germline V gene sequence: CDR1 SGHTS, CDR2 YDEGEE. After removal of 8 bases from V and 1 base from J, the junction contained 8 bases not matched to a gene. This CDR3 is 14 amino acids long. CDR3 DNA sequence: TGTGCCAGTAAGGCCGGGACAGAGAACACTGAAGCTTTCTTT. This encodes CASKAGTENTEAFF. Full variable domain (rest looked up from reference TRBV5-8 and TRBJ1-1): EAGVTQSPTHLIKTRGQQATLRCSPISGHTSVYWYQQALGLGLQFLLWYDEGEERNRGNFPPRFSGRQFPNYSSELNVNALELEDSALYLCASKAGTENTEAFFGQGTRLTVV.

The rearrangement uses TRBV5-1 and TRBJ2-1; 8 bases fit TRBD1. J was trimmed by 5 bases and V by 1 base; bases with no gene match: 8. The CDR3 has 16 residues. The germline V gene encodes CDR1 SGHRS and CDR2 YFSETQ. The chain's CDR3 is CASSLLLQGADNEQFF. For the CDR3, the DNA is TGCGCCAGCAGCTTGCTCTTGCAGGGGGCGGACAATGAGCAGTTCTTC. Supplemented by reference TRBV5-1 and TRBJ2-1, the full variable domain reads KAGVTQTPRYLIKTRGQQVTLSCSPISGHRSVSWYQQTPGQGLQFLFEYFSETQRNKGNFPGRFSGRQFSNSRSEMNVSTLELGDSALYLCASSLLLQGADNEQFFGPGTRLTVL.

The CDR3 is CASSLTRDTIYF. CDR3 DNA: TGTGCCAGCAGCTTAACACGGGACACCATATATTTT. The chain joins TRBV13 to TRBJ1-3; D is unclear. Trimming stripped 2 bases from V and 8 bases from J, with 7 bases between. The CDR3 spans 12 residues. In germline, CDR1 is PRHDT, CDR2 FYEKMQ (reference sequence).

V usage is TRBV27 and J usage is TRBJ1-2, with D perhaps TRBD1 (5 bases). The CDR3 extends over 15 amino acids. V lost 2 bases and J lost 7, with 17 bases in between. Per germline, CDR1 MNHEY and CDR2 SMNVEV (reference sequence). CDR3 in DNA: TGTGCCAGCAGTTTAGATGTTGGGGGGGACGGTGGCTACACCTTC. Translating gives CASSLDVGGDGGYTF.

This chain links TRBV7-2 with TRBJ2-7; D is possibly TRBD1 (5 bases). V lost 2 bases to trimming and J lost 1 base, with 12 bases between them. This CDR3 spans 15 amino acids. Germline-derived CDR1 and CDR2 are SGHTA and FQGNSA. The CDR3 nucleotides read TGTGCCAGCAGCTTATATCTTCGACAGTCCTACGAGCAGTACTTC. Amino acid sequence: CASSLYLRQSYEQYF. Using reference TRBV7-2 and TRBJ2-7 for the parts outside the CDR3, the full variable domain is GAGVSQSPSNKVTEKGKDVELRCDPISGHTALYWYRQSLGQGLEFLIYFQGNSAPDKSGLPSDRFSAERTGGSVSTLTIQRTQQEDSAVYLCASSLYLRQSYEQYFGPGTRLTVT.

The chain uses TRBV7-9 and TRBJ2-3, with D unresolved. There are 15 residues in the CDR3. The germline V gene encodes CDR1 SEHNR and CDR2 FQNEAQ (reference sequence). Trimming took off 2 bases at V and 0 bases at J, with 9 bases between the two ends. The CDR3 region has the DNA TGTGCCAGCAGCTTATACCAGCGCAGCACAGATACGCAGTATTTT. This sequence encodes CASSLYQRSTDTQYF.